These 18 T cell receptor beta chains share one sample of origin, sequenced in a study of T cell responses to AZD1222 COVID-19 vaccine. Libraries were prepared by immunoSEQ multiplex PCR; TCRdb keeps only in-frame clonotypes and omits some of them. The sample includes around 99,000 clones, roughly 88% of them seen just once. Here the sequenced sample was peripheral blood, taken on day 0 of MenACWY control vaccination. The receptors originated from an adult in good health.

V usage is TRBV7-3 and J usage is TRBJ1-6; TRBD1 is a possible D gene (5 bases). Germline V CDR1 and CDR2: SGHTA, FQGTGA. CDR3 length equals 14 residues. Trimming pared 6 bases from V and 4 bases from J, leaving 10 bases between. CDR3 region: CASRGPGYNSPLHF. Written as DNA, the CDR3 is TGTGCCAGCAGGGGGCCCGGTTATAATTCACCCCTCCACTTT.

The CDR3 protein is CATSTPGFGKEAFF. The CDR3 DNA sequence: TGTGCCACCAGCACCCCCGGATTTGGCAAGGAAGCTTTCTTT. The V call is TRBV15, the J call TRBJ1-1; unclear D gene. CDR1 and CDR2 (germline): LNHNV, YYDKDF (reference sequence). Trimming left V 4 bases short and J 8 bases short, with 17 bases between. The CDR3 has 14 amino acids. Looking up the rest from reference TRBV15 and TRBJ1-1 gives the full variable domain: DAMVIQNPRYQVTQFGKPVTLSCSQTLNHNVMYWYQQKSSQAPKLLFHYYDKDFNNEADTPDNFQSRRPNTSFCFLDIRSPGLGDTAMYLCATSTPGFGKEAFFGQGTRLTVV.

The chain couples TRBV7-9 to TRBJ2-1; D remains unclear. The V end lost 5 bases, the J end lost 7 bases, and 18 bases lay between the germline ends. This CDR3 has 15 residues. Germline CDR1 and CDR2: SEHNR and FQNEAQ (reference sequence). CDR3 protein: CASSPKVRLGNEQFF. CDR3 nucleotide sequence: TGTGCCAGCAGCCCCAAAGTCAGGCTAGGGAATGAGCAGTTCTTC. The full variable domain, its missing parts supplied by reference TRBV7-9 and TRBJ2-1, is DTGVSQNPRHKITKRGQNVTFRCDPISEHNRLYWYRQTLGQGPEFLTYFQNEAQLEKSRLLSDRFSAERPKGSFSTLEIQRTEQGDSAMYLCASSPKVRLGNEQFFGPGTRLTVL.

V usage is TRBV6-5 and J usage is TRBJ2-3, with 8 bases identical to TRBD1. CDR3 size: 13 residues. J was trimmed by 4 bases and V by 7 bases; bases with no gene match: 4. The germline CDR1 and CDR2 sequences are MNHEY and SVGAGI. The CDR3, as DNA: TGTGCCAGCAAGGACAGGGATTCAGATACGCAGTATTTT. Residues: CASKDRDSDTQYF.

The chain joins TRBV24-1 to TRBJ2-1, with 7 bases that match TRBD1. From germline, CDR1 is KGHDR and CDR2 SFDVKD. Losses at the gene ends were 4 bases for V and 5 bases for J; bases not matched to a gene: 4. This CDR3 is built from 14 residues. The CDR3, as DNA: TGTGCCACCAGTGACCCGGGACAGAACAATGAGCAGTTCTTC. Protein product: CATSDPGQNNEQFF.

This clone showed up just a few times. The V and J genes are TRBV5-1 and TRBJ2-5, with D possibly being TRBD1 or TRBD2 (6 bases each). Germline V gene data show CDR1 as SGHRS and CDR2 as YFSETQ. The V and J ends lost 6 bases and 6 bases respectively, with 12 bases between them. The CDR3 extends over 12 amino acids. CDR3: CASKGGFKTQYF. The DNA of the CDR3 is TGCGCCAGCAAGGGGGGCTTTAAGACCCAGTACTTC. The complete variable domain, with remaining parts taken from reference TRBV5-1 and TRBJ2-5, reads KAGVTQTPRYLIKTRGQQVTLSCSPISGHRSVSWYQQTPGQGLQFLFEYFSETQRNKGNFPGRFSGRQFSNSRSEMNVSTLELGDSALYLCASKGGFKTQYFGPGTRLLVL.

The chain carries TRBV7-9 and TRBJ2-3; D possibly corresponds to TRBD1 (6 bases). Germline V gene data show CDR1 as SEHNR and CDR2 as FQNEAQ (reference sequence). V lost 5 bases to trimming and J lost 3 bases, with 18 bases between them. CDR3 length: 16 amino acids. The CDR3 DNA reads as TGTGCCAGCAGCCCCACCAGGGGTAGGGCGACAGATACGCAGTATTTT. It specifies CASSPTRGRATDTQYF.

The rearrangement joins TRBV4-3 to TRBJ2-1; the D is unclear. The CDR3 contains 16 residues. V lost 0 bases and J 0 bases, leaving 9 bases between the germline ends. CDR1 and CDR2 (germline): LGHNA, YSLEER. The CDR3 region has the DNA TGCGCCAGCAGCCAAGAGGCCAGGAGCTCCTACAATGAGCAGTTCTTC. Its translation is CASSQEARSSYNEQFF.

This clone has a single count. This chain joins TRBV28 and TRBJ2-7; the match to TRBD1 covers 9 bases. The J segment lost 4 bases and the V segment lost 2 bases, leaving 21 bases of the junction unmatched. The CDR3 covers 20 residues. CDR1 is MDHEN, CDR2 SYDVKM, per germline. The CDR3 DNA follows: TGTGCCAGCAGTTTACCTTACCCCGGGACAGGGTTTTGGGGGGGGTACGAGCAGTACTTC. Its protein is CASSLPYPGTGFWGGYEQYF.

By sample fraction, this clone is medium-sized. CDR3 protein: CASSQAATVGNQPQHF. The CDR3 bases are TGCGCCAGCAGCCAAGCAGCGACAGTGGGCAATCAGCCCCAGCATTTT. The chain is built from TRBV4-1 and TRBJ1-5; D is possibly TRBD1 (5 bases). The CDR3 loop spans 16 amino acids. V lost 1 base and J 2 bases, leaving 12 bases between the germline ends. In germline, CDR1 is MGHRA, CDR2 YSYEKL.

The chain uses TRBV19 and TRBJ1-3; 7 nucleotides align to TRBD1. Germline V gives CDR1 LNHDA, CDR2 SQIVND (reference sequence). This CDR3 is built from 15 residues. Germline trimming cut 5 bases from V and 1 base from J; bases unmatched to any gene: 5. CDR3 sequence reads: CASSVDRESGNTIYF. In DNA form, the CDR3 reads TGTGCCAGTAGTGTCGACAGGGAGTCTGGAAACACCATATATTTT.

The chain couples TRBV11-3 to TRBJ2-2; 10 bases line up with TRBD2. The length of the CDR3 is 16 residues. V gave up 3 bases and J gave up 5 bases; unmatched junction bases: 6. The germline V gene has CDR1 SGHNT and CDR2 YENEEA. CDR3 in amino acids: CASSLVAGGGTGELFF. The DNA for the CDR3 is TGTGCCAGCAGCTTGGTAGCGGGAGGCGGTACCGGGGAGCTGTTTTTT.

The chain recombines TRBV5-1 with TRBJ2-1; TRBD2 might be the D (6 bases). The CDR3 is 16 amino acids. The germline V gene has CDR1 SGHRS and CDR2 YFSETQ. Trimming removed 0 bases at V and 5 bases at J, with 15 bases between. CDR3 sequence (DNA): TGCGCCAGCAGCTTGGGACCCGGAGGGCGCCACAATGAGCAGTTCTTC. It translates to CASSLGPGGRHNEQFF.

This clone was counted only a few times. V gene TRBV9 combines with J gene TRBJ1-6; D is ambiguous. Germline V gene lookup returns CDR1 SGDLS and CDR2 YYNGEE. V dropped 1 base and J dropped 8 bases, with 10 bases sitting between them. This CDR3 is 14 amino acids long. The CDR3: CASSVSRRDSPLHF. The DNA of the CDR3 is TGTGCCAGCAGCGTAAGCAGGAGGGATTCACCCCTCCACTTT. The full variable domain, in which reference TRBV9 and TRBJ1-6 provide the parts outside the CDR3, is DSGVTQTPKHLITATGQRVTLRCSPRSGDLSVYWYQQSLDQGLQFLIQYYNGEERAKGNILERFSAQQFPDLHSELNLSSLELGDSALYFCASSVSRRDSPLHFGNGTRLTVT.

This clone appeared a few times. The chain employs TRBV11-1 and TRBJ1-1, with D hard to call. CDR1 and CDR2 (germline): SGHAT, FQDESV (reference sequence). V lost 5 bases, J lost 0 bases, and 10 bases lay in between. The CDR3 totals 14 residues. CDR3 region: CASSPDGMNTEAFF. CDR3 coding DNA: TGTGCCAGCAGCCCCGACGGGATGAACACTGAAGCTTTCTTT.

This rearrangement joins TRBV6-2 or TRBV6-3 to TRBJ2-5, with TRBD2 identical over 7 bases. Germline V gene sequence: CDR1 MNHEY, CDR2 SVGEGT. CDR3 length: 21 amino acids. Trimming at V came to 2 bases and at J to 0 bases, leaving 21 bases not matched to a gene. For the CDR3, the DNA is TGTGCCAGCAGTTACCGGTCCGATTTGTGGGTGGGAGCGGGGTACCAAGAGACCCAGTACTTC. Encoded protein: CASSYRSDLWVGAGYQETQYF.

The CDR3 spells CASSLGGQGVTEAFF. CDR3 sequence (DNA): TGTGCCAGCAGTTTGGGGGGACAGGGAGTGACTGAAGCTTTCTTT. The rearrangement uses TRBV28 and TRBJ1-1; TRBD1 aligns across 9 bases. Germline V CDR1 and CDR2: MDHEN, SYDVKM. The CDR3 is made up of 15 amino acids. V shed 3 bases and J 5 bases; nucleotides not matched to a gene: 7.

The chain recombines TRBV6-5 with TRBJ2-3; D tentatively reads TRBD1 or TRBD2 (5 bases each). The CDR3 loop spans 11 amino acids. V lost 6 bases and J 4 bases, leaving 5 bases between the germline ends. Germline values: CDR1 MNHEY, CDR2 SVGAGI. CDR3 nucleotides: TGTGCCAGCAGGGGGGCAGATACGCAGTATTTT. It codes for CASRGADTQYF.